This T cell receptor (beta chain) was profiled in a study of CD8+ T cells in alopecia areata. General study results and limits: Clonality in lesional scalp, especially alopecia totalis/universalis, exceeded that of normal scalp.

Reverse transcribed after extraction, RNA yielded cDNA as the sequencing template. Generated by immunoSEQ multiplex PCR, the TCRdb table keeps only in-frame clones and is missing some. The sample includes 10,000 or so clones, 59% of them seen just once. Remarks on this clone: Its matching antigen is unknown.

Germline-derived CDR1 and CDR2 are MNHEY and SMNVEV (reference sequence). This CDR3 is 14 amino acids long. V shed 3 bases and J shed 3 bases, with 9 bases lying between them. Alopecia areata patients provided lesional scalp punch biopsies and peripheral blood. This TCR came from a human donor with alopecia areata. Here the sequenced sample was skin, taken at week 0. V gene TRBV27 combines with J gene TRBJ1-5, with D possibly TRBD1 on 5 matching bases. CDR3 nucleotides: TGTGCCAGCAGTTTCGGACATGTCAATCAGCCCCAGCATTTT. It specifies CASSFGHVNQPQHF.